The 16 T cell receptor beta chains given below trace back to one sample, sequenced in a study of T cell responses to AZD1222 COVID-19 vaccine. Assay: immunoSEQ multiplex PCR; the TCRdb copy retains only in-frame clones and omits some. The repertoire includes 13,000 or so clones, about 80% of them detected once, and around 40% sits in the top ten. The input for sequencing was peripheral blood, taken 28 days after the second AZD1222 dose. These receptor sequences come from an adult who received the AZD1222 COVID-19 vaccine.

V and J are TRBV5-1 and TRBJ2-7, with 7 bases matching TRBD1. The V gene end was trimmed by 2 bases and the J gene end by 5 bases; junction bases not matched to a gene: 10. The germline V gene has CDR1 SGHRS and CDR2 YFSETQ. The CDR3 covers 15 residues. This CDR3 reads CASSFIPGQIDEQYF. Written as DNA, the CDR3 is TGCGCCAGCAGCTTTATTCCGGGACAGATCGACGAGCAGTACTTC.

V is TRBV7-8 and J is TRBJ1-2; no firm D call. The V end was cut by 5 bases, the J end by 7 bases, with 17 bases between. The CDR3 has 14 residues. Per the germline V gene, CDR1 is SGHVS and CDR2 is FQNEAQ. CDR3 region: CASSLQRSFAGYTF. CDR3 in DNA: TGTGCCAGCAGCCTACAGCGCTCATTCGCTGGCTACACCTTC.

The chain uses TRBV24-1 and TRBJ2-2; D is perhaps TRBD1 or TRBD2 (5 bases each). Germline assignment: CDR1 KGHDR and CDR2 SFDVKD. This CDR3 has 12 amino acids. The ends were cut back, 12 bases at V and 4 bases at J, with 11 bases in the middle. DNA of the CDR3: TGTGCCGCCGGGACGGCCACCGGGGAGCTGTTTTTT. It encodes CAAGTATGELFF.

The rearrangement uses TRBV28 and TRBJ2-7; 12 bases align to TRBD2. The V gene's germline CDR1 is MDHEN and CDR2 SYDVKM. This CDR3 contains 14 residues. With 9 bases clipped from V and 0 bases from J, the junction kept 3 bases outside the gene matches. CDR3: CASLTSGSSYEQYF. The CDR3 nucleotides read TGTGCCAGTCTGACTAGCGGGAGCTCCTACGAGCAGTACTTC.

The V and J genes are TRBV3-1 (or the pseudogene TRBV3-2) and TRBJ2-7; D possibly corresponds to TRBD1 (7 bases). The germline V and J ends were trimmed by 1 base and 4 bases, with 14 bases remaining between them. The CDR3 totals 15 residues. Germline lookup yields CDR1 LGHDT and CDR2 YNNKEL (reference sequence). The CDR3 bases are TGTGCCAGCAGCCAAGGGCGGGCAGGGGGGTACGAGCAGTACTTC. As protein: CASSQGRAGGYEQYF.

This clone has just a few counts. The rearrangement uses TRBV11-2 and TRBJ2-5, with D maybe TRBD2 (5 bases). The CDR3 is made up of 14 amino acids. Germline CDR1 SGHAT, CDR2 FQNNGV. V lost 2 bases and J lost 1, with 8 bases in between. The CDR3 is CASSLSGVQETQYF. In DNA form, the CDR3 reads TGTGCCAGCAGCTTAAGCGGAGTCCAAGAGACCCAGTACTTC. The whole variable domain, remainder taken from reference TRBV11-2 and TRBJ2-5, is EAGVAQSPRYKIIEKRQSVAFWCNPISGHATLYWYQQILGQGPKLLIQFQNNGVVDDSQLPKDRFSAERLKGVDSTLKIQPAKLEDSAVYLCASSLSGVQETQYFGPGTRLLVL.

The chain employs TRBV12-5 and TRBJ2-3; D might be TRBD1 (5 bases). This CDR3 is 14 amino acids long. Germline values: CDR1 LGHNT, CDR2 FRNRAP. Between the trimmed V and J ends, which lost 1 base and 2 bases, there was a span of 7 bases. As DNA, the CDR3 is TGTGCTAGTGGTTTGGGGACACTCACAGATACGCAGTATTTT. This encodes CASGLGTLTDTQYF.

The V gene is TRBV28, the J gene TRBJ1-1, with D uncertain. CDR3 length: 12 amino acids. The V end lost 6 bases, the J end lost 3 bases, and 8 bases lay between the germline ends. Germline V gene sequence: CDR1 MDHEN, CDR2 SYDVKM. The chain's CDR3 is CASRSVYTEAFF. The CDR3 DNA follows: TGTGCCAGCAGATCGGTTTACACTGAAGCTTTCTTT.

The chain uses TRBV2 and TRBJ2-4; unclear D gene. The CDR3 totals 15 residues. CDR1 and CDR2 from the germline V gene are SNHLY and FYNNEI. The V and J ends lost 6 bases and 7 bases respectively, with 19 bases between them. Here the CDR3 reads CASRVTWARANIQYF. In nucleotides, the CDR3 is TGTGCCAGCAGGGTGACCTGGGCCCGAGCGAACATTCAGTACTTC.

The sample holds one count of this clone. The genes are TRBV6-5 and TRBJ1-2, with D uncertain. The V end lost 6 bases, the J end lost 5 bases, and 16 bases lay between the germline ends. The CDR3 spans 14 residues. Germline values: CDR1 MNHEY, CDR2 SVGAGI. CDR3 amino acids: CASRTIRHLYGYTF. The CDR3 nucleotides read TGTGCCAGCAGGACAATTCGTCACCTTTATGGCTACACCTTC.

This clone was detected only a few times. This chain links TRBV19 with TRBJ1-5; D is uncertain. The ends were cut back, 5 bases at V and 5 bases at J, with 19 bases in the middle. This CDR3 region has 16 residues. Germline V gene data show CDR1 as LNHDA and CDR2 as SQIVND (reference sequence). The chain's CDR3 is CASSPFESPIDQPQHF. CDR3 bases: TGTGCCAGTAGTCCCTTCGAATCACCTATCGATCAGCCCCAGCATTTT.

V usage is TRBV28 and J usage is TRBJ2-2; TRBD1 matches 7 bases. V was pared by 4 bases and J by 7 bases, with 12 bases of the junction left unmatched. Germline V gene lookup returns CDR1 MDHEN and CDR2 SYDVKM. The CDR3 has 16 residues. The CDR3 loop reads CASSSRQGSMIGELFF. CDR3 nucleotides: TGTGCCAGCAGTTCCAGACAGGGTAGCATGATCGGGGAGCTGTTTTTT. Variable domain in full (rest from reference TRBV28 and TRBJ2-2): DVKVTQSSRYLVKRTGEKVFLECVQDMDHENMFWYRQDPGLGLRLIYFSYDVKMKEKGDIPEGYSVSREKKERFSLILESASTNQTSMYLCASSSRQGSMIGELFFGEGSRLTVL.

This clone was detected once. The chain links TRBV7-6 to TRBJ2-3, with D tentatively TRBD1 (6 bases). V lost 2 bases, J lost 1 base, and 13 bases lay in between. The length of the CDR3 is 16 residues. Germline CDR1 reads SGHVS; CDR2 reads FNYEAQ. CDR3 sequence reads: CASSLQWDTRTDTQYF. In nucleotides, the CDR3 is TGTGCCAGCAGCTTACAGTGGGACACCCGCACAGATACGCAGTATTTT.

The chain is built from TRBV6-5 and TRBJ1-1; D gene unclear. V was cut by 0 bases and J by 3 bases, with 14 bases left in between. This CDR3 region has 16 residues. Germline V gene data show CDR1 as MNHEY and CDR2 as SVGAGI. CDR3 sequence (DNA): TGTGCCAGCAGTTACTCAGGTAGTGGTGGGGACACTGAAGCTTTCTTT. It yields the protein CASSYSGSGGDTEAFF.

This chain links TRBV3-1 (or the pseudogene TRBV3-2) with TRBJ1-1; unclear D gene. The germline V gene encodes CDR1 LGHDT and CDR2 YNNKEL (reference sequence). Deletions cut 0 bases from V and 1 base from J, with 9 bases between. CDR3 size: 15 residues. The CDR3, as DNA: TGTGCCAGCAGCCAAGATCAGGCCAGGAACACTGAAGCTTTCTTT. Protein sequence: CASSQDQARNTEAFF.

The chain is built from TRBV5-4 and TRBJ1-6; a possible D gene is TRBD1 (6 bases). Germline loops: CDR1 SGHNT, CDR2 YYREEE (reference sequence). The CDR3 loop spans 15 amino acids. Trimming shortened V by 4 bases and J by 6 bases, and 14 bases separated the two germline ends. The CDR3 reads CASSQRTELNSPLHF. The CDR3 nucleotides are TGTGCCAGCAGCCAACGGACAGAGCTTAATTCACCCCTCCACTTT.